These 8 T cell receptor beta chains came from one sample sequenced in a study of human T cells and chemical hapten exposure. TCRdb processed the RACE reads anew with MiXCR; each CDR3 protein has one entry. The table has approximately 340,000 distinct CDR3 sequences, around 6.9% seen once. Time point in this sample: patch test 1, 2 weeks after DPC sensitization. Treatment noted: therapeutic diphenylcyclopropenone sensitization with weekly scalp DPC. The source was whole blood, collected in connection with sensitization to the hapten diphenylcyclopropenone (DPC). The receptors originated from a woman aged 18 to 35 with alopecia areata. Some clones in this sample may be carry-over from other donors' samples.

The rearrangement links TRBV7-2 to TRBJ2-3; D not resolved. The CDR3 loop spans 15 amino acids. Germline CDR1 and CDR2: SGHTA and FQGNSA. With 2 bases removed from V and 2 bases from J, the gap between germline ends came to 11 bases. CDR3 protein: CASSLTEFPTDTQYF. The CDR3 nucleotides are TGTGCCAGCAGCTTAACGGAGTTTCCCACAGATACGCAGTATTTT.

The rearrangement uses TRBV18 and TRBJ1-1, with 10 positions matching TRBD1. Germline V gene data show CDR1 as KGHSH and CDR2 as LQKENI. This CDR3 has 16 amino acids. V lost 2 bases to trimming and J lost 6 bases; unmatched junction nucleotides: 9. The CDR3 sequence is CASSPAGQGTWAEAFF. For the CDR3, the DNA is TGTGCCAGCTCACCAGCGGGACAGGGGACTTGGGCTGAAGCTTTCTTT.

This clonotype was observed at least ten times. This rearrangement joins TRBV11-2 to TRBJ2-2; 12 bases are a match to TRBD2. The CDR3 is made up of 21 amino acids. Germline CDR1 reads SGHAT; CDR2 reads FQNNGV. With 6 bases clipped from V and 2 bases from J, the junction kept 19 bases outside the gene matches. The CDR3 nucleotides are TGTGCCAGCAGGCTTAGGGAACCTCTAGCGGGGGGGCGCTCCAACACCGGGGAGCTGTTTTTT. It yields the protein CASRLREPLAGGRSNTGELFF.

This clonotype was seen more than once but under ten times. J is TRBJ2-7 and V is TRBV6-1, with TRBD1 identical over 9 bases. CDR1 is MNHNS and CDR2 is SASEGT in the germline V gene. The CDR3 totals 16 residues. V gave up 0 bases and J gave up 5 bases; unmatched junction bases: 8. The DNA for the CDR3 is TGTGCCAGCAGTGAAGCGCCATGGGACAGGGACCACGAGCAGTACTTC. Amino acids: CASSEAPWDRDHEQYF.

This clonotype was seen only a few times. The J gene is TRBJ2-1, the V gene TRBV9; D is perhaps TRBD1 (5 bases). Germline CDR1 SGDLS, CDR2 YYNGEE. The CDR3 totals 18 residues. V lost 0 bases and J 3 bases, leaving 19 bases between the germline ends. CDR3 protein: CASSVAPRAPLSYNEQFF. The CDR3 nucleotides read TGTGCCAGCAGCGTAGCTCCCAGGGCTCCCCTGAGCTACAATGAGCAGTTCTTC.

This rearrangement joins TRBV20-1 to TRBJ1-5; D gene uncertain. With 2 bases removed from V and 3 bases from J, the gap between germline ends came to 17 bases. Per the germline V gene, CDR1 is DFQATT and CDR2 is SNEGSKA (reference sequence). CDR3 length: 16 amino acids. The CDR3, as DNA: TGCAGTGCTAGATACCCAGAGGAAACCCCCAATCAGCCCCAGCATTTT. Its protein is CSARYPEETPNQPQHF.

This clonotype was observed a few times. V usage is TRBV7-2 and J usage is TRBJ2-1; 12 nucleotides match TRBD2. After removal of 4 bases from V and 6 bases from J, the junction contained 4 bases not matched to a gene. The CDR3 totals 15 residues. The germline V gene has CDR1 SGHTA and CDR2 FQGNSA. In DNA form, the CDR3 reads TGTGCCAGCAGCTCGGCTAGCGGGGGGGCCAATGAGCAGTTCTTC. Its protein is CASSSASGGANEQFF.

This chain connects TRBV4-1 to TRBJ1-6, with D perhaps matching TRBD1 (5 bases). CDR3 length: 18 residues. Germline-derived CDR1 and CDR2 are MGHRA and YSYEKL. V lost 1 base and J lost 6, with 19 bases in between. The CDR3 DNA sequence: TGCGCCAGCAGCCAAGGAAGGTTAGGGGCCCTCGGTAATTCACCCCTCCACTTT. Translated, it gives CASSQGRLGALGNSPLHF.